Listed here is a single T cell receptor beta chain. Its target is not known. The sample belongs to a study of cytomegalovirus exposure and HLA in healthy donors. Whole-study findings and limits: In vitro, a few CMV-associated chains proved specific for CMV antigens. Presence/absence analyses took donor sequencing depth as roughly uniform. In an earlier analysis, about 87% or about 30%: the productive usage of most TCR beta V segments.

Amplification used 60 Vbeta primers and 13 Jbeta primers. Profiled with immunoSEQ multiplex PCR; TCRdb holds only in-frame clones, not every one. The sample includes around 90,000 clones, about 85% of them seen just once. This TCR derives from a man aged 35-49 years in good health and CMV-seropositive. Source material: PBMCs.

CDR3 DNA: TGTGCCAGCAGTCGTTCTGGGGAGCTGTTTTTT. Encoded protein: CASSRSGELFF. V and J are TRBV6-5 and TRBJ2-2; D gene ambiguous. The CDR3 is 11 residues long. The ends were cut back, 5 bases at V and 8 bases at J, with 6 bases in the middle. Germline loops: CDR1 MNHEY, CDR2 SVGAGI.